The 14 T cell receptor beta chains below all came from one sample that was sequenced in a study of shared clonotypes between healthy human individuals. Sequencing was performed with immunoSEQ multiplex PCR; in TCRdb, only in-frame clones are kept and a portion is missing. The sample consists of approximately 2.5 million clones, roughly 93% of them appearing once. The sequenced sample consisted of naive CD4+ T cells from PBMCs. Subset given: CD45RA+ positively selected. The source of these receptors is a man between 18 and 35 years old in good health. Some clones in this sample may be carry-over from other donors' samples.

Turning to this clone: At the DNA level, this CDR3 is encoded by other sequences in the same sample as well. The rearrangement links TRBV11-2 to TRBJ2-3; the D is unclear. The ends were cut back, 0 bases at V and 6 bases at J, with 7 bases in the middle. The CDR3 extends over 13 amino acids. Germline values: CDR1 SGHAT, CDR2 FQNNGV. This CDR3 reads CASSLDLADTQYF. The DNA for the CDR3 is TGTGCCAGCAGCTTAGATCTGGCGGATACGCAGTATTTT.

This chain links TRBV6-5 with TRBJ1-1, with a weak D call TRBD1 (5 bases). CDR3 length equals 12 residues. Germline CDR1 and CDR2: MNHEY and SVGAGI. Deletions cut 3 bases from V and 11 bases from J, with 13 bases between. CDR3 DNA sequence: TGTGCCAGCAGTTATACCCCTGGGGCGGCTTTCTTT. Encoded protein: CASSYTPGAAFF.

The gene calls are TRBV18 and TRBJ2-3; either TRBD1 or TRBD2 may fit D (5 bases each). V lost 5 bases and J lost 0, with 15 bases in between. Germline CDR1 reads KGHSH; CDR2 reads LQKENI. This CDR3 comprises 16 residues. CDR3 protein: CASSTVPGASTDTQYF. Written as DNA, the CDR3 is TGTGCCAGCTCAACTGTCCCCGGGGCTAGCACAGATACGCAGTATTTT. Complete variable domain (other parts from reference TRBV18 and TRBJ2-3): NAGVMQNPRHLVRRRGQEARLRCSPMKGHSHVYWYRQLPEEGLKFMVYLQKENIIDESGMPKERFSAEFPKEGPSILRIQQVVRGDSAAYFCASSTVPGASTDTQYFGPGTRLTVL.

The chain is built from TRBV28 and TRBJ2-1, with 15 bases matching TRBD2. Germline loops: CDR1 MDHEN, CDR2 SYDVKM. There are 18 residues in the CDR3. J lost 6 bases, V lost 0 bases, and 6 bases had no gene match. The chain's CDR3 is CASSLWGLAGGPLNEQFF. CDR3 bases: TGTGCCAGCAGTTTATGGGGACTAGCGGGAGGTCCGCTCAATGAGCAGTTCTTC.

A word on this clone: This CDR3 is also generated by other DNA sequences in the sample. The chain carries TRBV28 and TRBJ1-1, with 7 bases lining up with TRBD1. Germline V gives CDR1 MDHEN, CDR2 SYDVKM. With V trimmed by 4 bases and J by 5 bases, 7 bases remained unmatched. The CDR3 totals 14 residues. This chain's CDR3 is CASSSPGGATEAFF. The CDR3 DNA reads TGTGCCAGCAGTTCCCCAGGGGGTGCGACTGAAGCTTTCTTT.

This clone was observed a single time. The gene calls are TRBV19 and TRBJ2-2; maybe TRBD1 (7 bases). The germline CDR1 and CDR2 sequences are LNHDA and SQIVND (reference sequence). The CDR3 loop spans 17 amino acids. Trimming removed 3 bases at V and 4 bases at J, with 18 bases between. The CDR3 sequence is CASSIRTGGGSTGELFF. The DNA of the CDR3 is TGTGCCAGTAGTATTAGAACTGGAGGGGGCAGCACCGGGGAGCTGTTTTTT.

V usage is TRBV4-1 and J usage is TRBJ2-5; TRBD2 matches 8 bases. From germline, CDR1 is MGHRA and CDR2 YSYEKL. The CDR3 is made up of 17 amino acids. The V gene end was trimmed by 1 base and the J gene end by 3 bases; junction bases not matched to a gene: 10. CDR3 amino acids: CASSQGVKRESEETQYF. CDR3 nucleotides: TGCGCCAGCAGCCAAGGGGTTAAGCGGGAGTCTGAAGAGACCCAGTACTTC.

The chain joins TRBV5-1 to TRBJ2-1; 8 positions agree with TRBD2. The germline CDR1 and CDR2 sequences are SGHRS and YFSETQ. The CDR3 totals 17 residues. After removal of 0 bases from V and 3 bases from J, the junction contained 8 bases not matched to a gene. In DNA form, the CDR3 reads TGCGCCAGCAGCTTGGTAGCCAGCGGGAGACTCTACAATGAGCAGTTCTTC. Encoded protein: CASSLVASGRLYNEQFF.

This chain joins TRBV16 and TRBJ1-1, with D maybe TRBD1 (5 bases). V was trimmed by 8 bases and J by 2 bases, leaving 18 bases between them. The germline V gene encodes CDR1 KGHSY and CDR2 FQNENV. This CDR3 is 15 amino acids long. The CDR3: CASLKEGRGNTEAFF. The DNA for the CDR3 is TGTGCCAGCCTTAAGGAGGGGCGGGGAAACACTGAAGCTTTCTTT.

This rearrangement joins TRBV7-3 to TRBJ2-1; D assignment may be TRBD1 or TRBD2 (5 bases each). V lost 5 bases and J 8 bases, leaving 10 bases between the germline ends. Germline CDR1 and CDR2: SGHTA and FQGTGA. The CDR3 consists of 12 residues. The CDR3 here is CASSRDVDEQFF. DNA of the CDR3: TGTGCCAGCAGCAGGGACGTGGATGAGCAGTTCTTC.

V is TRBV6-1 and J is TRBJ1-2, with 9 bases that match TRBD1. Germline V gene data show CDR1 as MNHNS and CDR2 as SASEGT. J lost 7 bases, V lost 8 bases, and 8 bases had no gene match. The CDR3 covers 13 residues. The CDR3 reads CASSSETGGGYTF. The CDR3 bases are TGTGCCAGCTCCTCCGAGACAGGGGGTGGCTACACCTTC.

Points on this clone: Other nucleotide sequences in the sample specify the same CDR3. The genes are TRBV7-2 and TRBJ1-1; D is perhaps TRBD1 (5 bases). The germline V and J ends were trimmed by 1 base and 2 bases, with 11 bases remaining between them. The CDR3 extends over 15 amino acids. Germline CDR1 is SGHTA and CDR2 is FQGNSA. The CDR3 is CASSLVGTANTEAFF. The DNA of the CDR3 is TGTGCCAGCAGCTTAGTTGGGACGGCCAACACTGAAGCTTTCTTT. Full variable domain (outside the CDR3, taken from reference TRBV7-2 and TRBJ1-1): GAGVSQSPSNKVTEKGKDVELRCDPISGHTALYWYRQSLGQGLEFLIYFQGNSAPDKSGLPSDRFSAERTGGSVSTLTIQRTQQEDSAVYLCASSLVGTANTEAFFGQGTRLTVV.

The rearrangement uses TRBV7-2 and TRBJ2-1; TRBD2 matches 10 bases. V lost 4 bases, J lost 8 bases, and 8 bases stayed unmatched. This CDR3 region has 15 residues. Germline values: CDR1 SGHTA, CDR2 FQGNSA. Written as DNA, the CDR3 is TGTGCCAGCAGCTCCAGCGGGAGGGCCCTCGATGAGCAGTTCTTC. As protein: CASSSSGRALDEQFF.

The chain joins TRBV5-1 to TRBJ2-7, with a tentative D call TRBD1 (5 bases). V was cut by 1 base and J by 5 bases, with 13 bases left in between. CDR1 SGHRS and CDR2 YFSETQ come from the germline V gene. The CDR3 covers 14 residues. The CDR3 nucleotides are TGCGCCAGCAGCTTGCCAGGGTTACAGAACGAGCAGTACTTC. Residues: CASSLPGLQNEQYF.